A single sample gave rise to the 20 T cell receptor beta chains below, sequenced in a study of T-cell memory formation after mild COVID-19. TCRdb re-called the 5' RACE reads through MiXCR, storing one row per CDR3 protein. The table shows roughly 620,000 distinct CDR3 sequences, with roughly 18% occurring only once. Sequencing used PBMCs or a T cell subset sorted from them (not recorded which). The receptors were sampled from an adult woman who had mild COVID-19 (a few samples of this study predate the infection). Cell type and time point are not known.

The chain recombines TRBV10-2 with TRBJ1-2, with D unclear. Between the trimmed V and J ends, which lost 2 bases and 4 bases, there was a span of 11 bases. The CDR3 has 14 residues. Germline assignment: CDR1 WSHSY and CDR2 SAAADI. CDR3 DNA: TGCGCCAGCAGTGAGGGTGGGCAGGTCTATGGCTACACCTTC. Protein product: CASSEGGQVYGYTF.

The chain combines TRBV24-1 with TRBJ1-1, with TRBD1 matching over 10 bases. This CDR3 has 14 amino acids. Germline CDR1 is KGHDR and CDR2 is SFDVKD. With 4 bases clipped from V and 5 bases from J, the junction kept 3 bases outside the gene matches. For the CDR3, the DNA is TGTGCCACCAGTGAGGGACAGGGGCGGACTGAAGCTTTCTTT. Amino acids: CATSEGQGRTEAFF.

This clonotype has more than one count but fewer than ten. The rearrangement joins TRBV6-6 to TRBJ2-1; 9 bases match TRBD2. This CDR3 spans 21 amino acids. CDR1 and CDR2 from the germline V gene are MNHNY and SVGAGI (reference sequence). Trimming removed 2 bases from V and 5 bases from J; junction bases left unmatched: 22. DNA for the CDR3: TGTGCCAGCAGTTACCTCAACGGGCTAGCGGGATCAAGGGGATGGGACAATGAGCAGTTCTTC. This sequence encodes CASSYLNGLAGSRGWDNEQFF.

The rearrangement uses TRBV4-1 and TRBJ2-2; 7 bases map to TRBD2. The CDR3 is 15 amino acids. The germline CDR1 and CDR2 sequences are MGHRA and YSYEKL. V lost 4 bases, J lost 7 bases, and 9 bases stayed unmatched. CDR3 in DNA: TGCGCCAGCAGCCTCCCCCCGGGAGGAGGCGGGGAGCTGTTTTTT. Amino acids: CASSLPPGGGGELFF.

The V call is TRBV7-9, the J call TRBJ2-1; D is ambiguous. The length of the CDR3 is 16 residues. V lost 5 bases and J lost 0, with 14 bases in between. Germline V gene sequence: CDR1 SEHNR, CDR2 FQNEAQ (reference sequence). This CDR3 reads CASSPAGHRSYNEQFF. The CDR3 nucleotides read TGTGCCAGCAGCCCCGCCGGGCACCGCTCCTACAATGAGCAGTTCTTC.

This clonotype was recorded a few times. The rearrangement links TRBV2 to TRBJ1-3, with TRBD1 as a possible D gene (5 bases). Trimming shortened V by 8 bases and J by 0 bases, and 26 bases separated the two germline ends. Germline V gives CDR1 SNHLY, CDR2 FYNNEI. The CDR3 extends over 19 amino acids. CDR3 residues: CASPEEVPAGSLSGNTIYF. The CDR3 DNA follows: TGTGCCAGCCCCGAGGAGGTCCCAGCAGGGTCTCTCTCTGGAAACACCATATATTTT.

V is TRBV18 and J is TRBJ2-5; TRBD1 is a possible D gene (6 bases). V lost 3 bases and J lost 0, with 11 bases in between. Per the germline V gene, CDR1 is KGHSH and CDR2 is LQKENI. CDR3 length: 15 amino acids. The CDR3 DNA sequence: TGTGCCAGCTCACCGATAGGGACAAACCAAGAGACCCAGTACTTC. Translating it yields CASSPIGTNQETQYF.

This clonotype was seen many times. The J gene is TRBJ2-1, the V gene TRBV29-1, with D perhaps matching TRBD1 (5 bases). Germline lookup yields CDR1 SQVTM and CDR2 ANQGSEA. V was cut by 7 bases and J by 7 bases, with 17 bases left in between. This CDR3 is built from 13 residues. CDR3 nucleotide sequence: TGCAGCGGAGGAAGGCAGGGTATGAATGAGCAGTTCTTC. This translates into CSGGRQGMNEQFF.

This chain joins TRBV5-1 and TRBJ2-2; D might be TRBD1 (6 bases). This CDR3 has 18 residues. The germline V and J ends were trimmed by 7 bases and 6 bases, with 28 bases remaining between them. Germline V CDR1 and CDR2: SGHRS, YFSETQ. The CDR3 is CASGAVIQGSILSGELFF. The CDR3 DNA sequence: TGCGCCAGCGGCGCCGTTATACAGGGATCGATTCTTTCCGGGGAGCTGTTTTTT. Full variable domain (outside the CDR3, taken from reference TRBV5-1 and TRBJ2-2): KAGVTQTPRYLIKTRGQQVTLSCSPISGHRSVSWYQQTPGQGLQFLFEYFSETQRNKGNFPGRFSGRQFSNSRSEMNVSTLELGDSALYLCASGAVIQGSILSGELFFGEGSRLTVL.

The chain recombines TRBV5-1 with TRBJ1-4; 7 bases map to TRBD1. Germline trimming cut 3 bases from V and 13 bases from J; bases unmatched to any gene: 18. Germline values: CDR1 SGHRS, CDR2 YFSETQ. CDR3 length equals 16 residues. As DNA, the CDR3 is TGCGCCAGCAGCTCGGGGGACAGTCAAGCCAGGGAACGACTGTTTTTT. As protein: CASSSGDSQARERLFF. The full variable domain, with the rest looked up from reference TRBV5-1 and TRBJ1-4, is KAGVTQTPRYLIKTRGQQVTLSCSPISGHRSVSWYQQTPGQGLQFLFEYFSETQRNKGNFPGRFSGRQFSNSRSEMNVSTLELGDSALYLCASSSGDSQARERLFFGSGTQLSVL.

CDR3 in DNA: TGCGCCAGCAGCTTGGCTGTTGGGACAGGGAGTGCAGATACGCAGTATTTT. Translation: CASSLAVGTGSADTQYF. This chain connects TRBV5-1 to TRBJ2-3, with 9 nucleotides matching TRBD1. V was clipped by 0 bases and J by 4 bases; unmatched bases: 9. The germline CDR1 and CDR2 sequences are SGHRS and YFSETQ. There are 17 residues in the CDR3.

V is TRBV10-3 and J is TRBJ2-7, with D possibly matching TRBD2 (6 bases). The CDR3 extends over 13 amino acids. Germline CDR1 and CDR2: ENHRY and SYGVKD. V was shortened by 5 bases and J by 3 bases, with 11 bases between the two germline ends. CDR3 residues: CAISPGLNYEQYF. The CDR3 DNA sequence: TGTGCCATCAGTCCGGGACTTAACTACGAGCAGTACTTC.

Written as DNA, the CDR3 is TGTGCCTGGAGTGTACAGGGTACAGGTAACACTGAAGCTTTCTTT. Translated, it gives CAWSVQGTGNTEAFF. The gene calls are TRBV30 and TRBJ1-1; possibly TRBD1 for D (6 bases). V dropped 0 bases and J dropped 2 bases, with 13 bases sitting between them. The CDR3 extends over 15 amino acids. CDR1 and CDR2 from the germline V gene are GTSNPN and SVGIG (reference sequence). The whole variable domain, remainder taken from reference TRBV30 and TRBJ1-1, is SQTIHQWPATLVQPVGSPLSLECTVEGTSNPNLYWYRQAAGRGLQLLFYSVGIGQISSEVPQNLSASRPQDRQFILSSKKLLLSDSGFYLCAWSVQGTGNTEAFFGQGTRLTVV.

This clonotype was recorded a few times. The chain joins TRBV6-2 or TRBV6-3 to TRBJ1-3; D possibly corresponds to TRBD1 (6 bases). The V end was cut by 7 bases, the J end by 1 base, with 20 bases between. This CDR3 comprises 17 residues. From germline, CDR1 is MNHEY and CDR2 SVGEGT. CDR3 loop: CASTSDRYLRSGNTIYF. The CDR3 DNA sequence: TGTGCCAGCACGTCGGACAGATACTTGAGATCTGGAAACACCATATATTTT.

This clonotype was seen more than once but under ten times. The gene calls are TRBV5-1 and TRBJ2-2, with D perhaps TRBD1 (7 bases). V was clipped by 4 bases and J by 4 bases, with 14 bases between them. The germline CDR1 and CDR2 sequences are SGHRS and YFSETQ. The CDR3 spans 15 residues. CDR3 amino acids: CASSQGVRGTGELFF. CDR3 sequence (DNA): TGCGCCAGCAGCCAGGGGGTGCGGGGCACCGGGGAGCTGTTTTTT.

The chain has TRBV4-2 and TRBJ2-2; 11 bases map to TRBD2. The junction had 6 bases not matched to a gene; V was cut back by 1 base and J by 5 bases. Germline V gene sequence: CDR1 LGHNA, CDR2 YNFKEQ. The CDR3 length is 17 residues. CDR3 nucleotide sequence: TGTGCCAGCAGCCAAGGATCCCTAGCGGGAGGTACCGGGGAGCTGTTTTTT. The encoded protein is CASSQGSLAGGTGELFF.

This clonotype was counted a few times. This rearrangement joins TRBV9 to TRBJ2-7, with D uncertain. This CDR3 has 15 residues. V was trimmed by 0 bases and J by 1 base, leaving 11 bases between them. Germline CDR1 is SGDLS and CDR2 is YYNGEE. CDR3 in DNA: TGTGCCAGCAGCGTAGATTCGACCCGGTCCTACGAGCAGTACTTC. Translation: CASSVDSTRSYEQYF.

This clonotype appeared a few times. The rearrangement uses TRBV12-3 or TRBV12-4 and TRBJ2-1, with 7 bases fitting TRBD2. V was pared by 5 bases and J by 3 bases, with 4 bases of the junction left unmatched. CDR3 size: 14 residues. The CDR3 DNA sequence: TGTGCCAGCAGTCAACTAGCGTTCTACAATGAGCAGTTCTTC. It specifies CASSQLAFYNEQFF.

A remark on this clonotype: The junction and the germline gene differ at one end; a read error may be behind it. The chain recombines TRBV7-9 with TRBJ1-1; the D is unclear. Germline V gene lookup returns CDR1 SEHNR and CDR2 FQNEAQ (reference sequence). The CDR3 spans 16 residues. This chain's CDR3 is CSSSLGQMTQFFEAFF. DNA for the CDR3: TGTTCCAGCAGCTTAGGTCAGATGACACAATTTTTTGAAGCTTTCTTT.

The chain employs TRBV4-1 and TRBJ1-1; D is unclear. Germline loops: CDR1 MGHRA, CDR2 YSYEKL. This CDR3 has 14 residues. V lost 7 bases and J 1 base, leaving 13 bases between the germline ends. CDR3 nucleotide sequence: TGCGCCAGCAAGGAAGTCAGGAGGAACACTGAAGCTTTCTTT. It specifies CASKEVRRNTEAFF.